In its sample, the clone carrying this T cell receptor beta chain was seen once. This CDR3 has 17 amino acids. Germline CDR1 LGHDT, CDR2 YNNKEL (reference sequence). Trimming removed 0 bases from V and 6 bases from J; junction bases left unmatched: 10. The data originate from a study of blood T cell repertoires in COVID-19. TCRdb's copy holds only in-frame clones and misses some; the assay was immunoSEQ multiplex PCR. The data contain approximately 300,000 clones, about 82% of them seen just once; the ten biggest clones take up around 1.6%. The chain joins TRBV3-1 (or the pseudogene TRBV3-2) to TRBJ2-4, with 8 bases that match TRBD1. The TCR was taken from a woman between 50 and 59 years old with acute or convalescent COVID-19. The sample taken for sequencing was peripheral blood. The CDR3 reads CASSQEGIRGLGNIQYF. Here the CDR3 DNA reads TGTGCCAGCAGCCAAGAGGGAATCAGGGGGCTCGGAAACATTCAGTACTTC.